Listed below are T cell receptor beta chains from one sample, sequenced in a study of cytomegalovirus exposure and HLA in healthy donors. Clones were sequenced by immunoSEQ multiplex PCR, and TCRdb holds only the in-frame ones, with some missing. The data show 90,000 to 100,000 clones, with 78% seen just once and approximately 3% held by the top ten. The sample consisted of PBMCs. These receptors came from a woman between 35 and 50 years old in good health and CMV-seronegative. Both conserved end residues are part of each CDR3. The order of the fields is CDR3 DNA, CDR3 protein, clone size, J gene, D gene, V gene. A D gene is named only where the DNA matches it firmly. Clone size is not always given. Where it is, it says once, few, many or a class for expanded clones.

DNA: TGTGCCTGGAGTTTATCCCTTAAGAACACTGAAGCTTTCTTT
CDR3: CAWSLSLKNTEAFF
size: few
J: TRBJ1-1
D: NA
V: TRBV30

DNA: TGTGCCAGCAGTTTCCAAGGGGGGGCCGGGGAGCTGTTTTTT
CDR3: CASSFQGGAGELFF
size: once
J: TRBJ2-2
D: NA
V: TRBV28

DNA: TGTGCCAGCAGCCTCACGGGCGGGGTCCAAGAGACCCAGTACTTC
CDR3: CASSLTGGVQETQYF
size: NA
J: TRBJ2-5
D: NA
V: TRBV5-6

DNA: TGTGCCAGCCGCCCGGGAGGGGTTAACTATGGCTACACCTTC
CDR3: CASRPGGVNYGYTF
size: once
J: TRBJ1-2
D: NA
V: TRBV28

DNA: TGTGCCAGTAGGGGGTTACAGGGGAGCAATCAGCCCCAGCATTTT
CDR3: CASRGLQGSNQPQHF
size: NA
J: TRBJ1-5
D: TRBD1
V: TRBV19

DNA: TGTGCCAGCCTTAGGCAGGGTTCCTACGAGCAGTACTTC
CDR3: CASLRQGSYEQYF
size: NA
J: TRBJ2-7
D: NA
V: TRBV27

DNA: TGTGCCAGCAGCTTCCGGGACAGGGTATACGAGCAGTACTTC
CDR3: CASSFRDRVYEQYF
size: NA
J: TRBJ2-7
D: TRBD1
V: TRBV7-2

DNA: TGTGCCAGCAGTTTATTCCAGGACAGGAGTATATCGATTAACACAGATACGCAGTATTTT
CDR3: CASSLFQDRSISINTDTQYF
size: NA
J: TRBJ2-3
D: TRBD1
V: TRBV27

DNA: TGTGCCAGCAGTCCAGTTTGGACTAGCGGGAGTTCCAAGGCAGATACGCAGTATTTT
CDR3: CASSPVWTSGSSKADTQYF
size: NA
J: TRBJ2-3
D: TRBD2
V: TRBV11-2

DNA: TGTGCCAGCAGACGGACAGGACCCCAGCATTTT
CDR3: CASRRTGPQHF
size: NA
J: TRBJ1-5
D: TRBD1
V: TRBV28

DNA: TGTGCCAGCAGGCGGACAGGGCCCAATAATGAAAAACTGTTTTTT
CDR3: CASRRTGPNNEKLFF
size: NA
J: TRBJ1-4
D: TRBD1
V: TRBV28

DNA: TGTGCCAGCAGCTTAGAACCGGGATACCAAGAGACCCAGTACTTC
CDR3: CASSLEPGYQETQYF
size: NA
J: TRBJ2-5
D: NA
V: TRBV7-2

DNA: TGTGCCAGCAGTGGGGACAGGGGCCGATCCTACGAGCAGTACTTC
CDR3: CASSGDRGRSYEQYF
size: few
J: TRBJ2-7
D: TRBD1
V: TRBV6-5

DNA: TGTGCCAGCAGCTCCCGAACCTTTACCCCGCGGGGGGTCAATGAGCAGTTCTTC
CDR3: CASSSRTFTPRGVNEQFF
size: NA
J: TRBJ2-1
D: TRBD2
V: TRBV11-2

DNA: TGTGCCAGCAGACGCTTGGGAGGGGCAAGGAGCGAGCAGTACTTC
CDR3: CASRRLGGARSEQYF
size: NA
J: TRBJ2-7
D: TRBD2
V: TRBV7-8

DNA: TGTGCCAGCAGCTTGGGGCTGACCTACAATGAGCAGTTCTTC
CDR3: CASSLGLTYNEQFF
size: NA
J: TRBJ2-1
D: NA
V: TRBV5-4

DNA: TGTGCCAGCAGCTCCGGACAGGTTGAAAAACTGTTTTTT
CDR3: CASSSGQVEKLFF
size: NA
J: TRBJ1-4
D: TRBD1
V: TRBV7-2

DNA: TGTGCCTACTCTAGCGGGTCTATGAACAATGAGCAGTTCTTC
CDR3: CAYSSGSMNNEQFF
size: NA
J: TRBJ2-1
D: TRBD2
V: TRBV30

DNA: TGTGCCAGTAGCAACAGGGGTGGTACCTACGAGCAGTACTTC
CDR3: CASSNRGGTYEQYF
size: NA
J: TRBJ2-7
D: TRBD1
V: TRBV19

DNA: TGCGCCAGCAGCTTGGGGCTAGCGAGGGAGACCCAGTACTTC
CDR3: CASSLGLARETQYF
size: NA
J: TRBJ2-5
D: NA
V: TRBV5-1

DNA: TGCGCCAGCAGCTTGGTATCGCGGGGCACCGGGGAGCTGTTTTTT
CDR3: CASSLVSRGTGELFF
size: NA
J: TRBJ2-2
D: NA
V: TRBV5-1

DNA: TGTGCCAGCAGAACTTATAGCGGGGCACAAGAGACCCAGTACTTC
CDR3: CASRTYSGAQETQYF
size: NA
J: TRBJ2-5
D: TRBD2
V: TRBV6-5

DNA: TGTGCCAGCAGCTTTTACGGGACAGCGGACACCGGGGAGCTGTTTTTT
CDR3: CASSFYGTADTGELFF
size: NA
J: TRBJ2-2
D: TRBD1
V: TRBV7-2

DNA: TGTGCCAGTAGTATATCCGGACAGGGGGCCGGGCGTTCGTCGGCGTTCTTC
CDR3: CASSISGQGAGRSSAFF
size: NA
J: TRBJ2-1
D: TRBD1
V: TRBV19

DNA: TGTGCCAGCAGCTTTATAAGCGTCAATGAGCAGTTCTTC
CDR3: CASSFISVNEQFF
size: NA
J: TRBJ2-1
D: NA
V: TRBV7-9

DNA: TGTGCCAGTAGTATAGGAGAACGATTCAATGAGCAGTTCTTC
CDR3: CASSIGERFNEQFF
size: NA
J: TRBJ2-1
D: NA
V: TRBV19

DNA: TGTGCCAGCAGCTTGTCCATACAGGGGACCCTCTCTGGGGCCAACGTCCTGACTTTC
CDR3: CASSLSIQGTLSGANVLTF
size: NA
J: TRBJ2-6
D: TRBD1
V: TRBV5-4

DNA: TGTGCCAGCTCCTCACTAGCGTCTAGCACAGATACGCAGTATTTT
CDR3: CASSSLASSTDTQYF
size: NA
J: TRBJ2-3
D: TRBD2
V: TRBV18

DNA: TGTGCCAGCTCACCACCGGGAGGCTATGGCTACACCTTC
CDR3: CASSPPGGYGYTF
size: NA
J: TRBJ1-2
D: NA
V: TRBV18

DNA: TGCGCCAGCAGCTTAGGGGACACTCGAGGCACTGAAGCTTTCTTT
CDR3: CASSLGDTRGTEAFF
size: once
J: TRBJ1-1
D: NA
V: TRBV5-1

DNA: TGTGCCAGCAGCTTAGGTCTGCTAGCGGGAGGGGGGGGGAATGAGCAGTTCTTC
CDR3: CASSLGLLAGGGGNEQFF
size: NA
J: TRBJ2-1
D: TRBD2
V: TRBV11-3

DNA: TGTGCCAGCAAAGAAACCGGGACAGGGCGGGTGGGTCTGTTTTTT
CDR3: CASKETGTGRVGLFF
size: NA
J: TRBJ1-4
D: TRBD1
V: TRBV27

DNA: TGTGCCAGCAGTGAAGCGCCCGTTCGGGAGCAGTTCTTC
CDR3: CASSEAPVREQFF
size: few
J: TRBJ2-1
D: NA
V: TRBV6-1

DNA: TGTGCCAGTAGTCAGACTAGCGGGAGGATCGGTGAGCAGTTCTTC
CDR3: CASSQTSGRIGEQFF
size: NA
J: TRBJ2-1
D: TRBD2
V: TRBV19

DNA: TGTGCCAGCAGCTTAAGGGAGTCGGGTGGTGAAAAACTGTTTTTT
CDR3: CASSLRESGGEKLFF
size: NA
J: TRBJ1-4
D: NA
V: TRBV7-8

DNA: TGTGCCAGCAGCCAAACCCGACGGAGGGGACAGGCAAATGAGACCCAGTACTTC
CDR3: CASSQTRRRGQANETQYF
size: NA
J: TRBJ2-5
D: TRBD1
V: TRBV14

DNA: TGTGCCAGCAGTCGAGAGTTAGCCAAAAACATTCAGTACTTC
CDR3: CASSRELAKNIQYF
size: NA
J: TRBJ2-4
D: NA
V: TRBV6-6